Below, 21 T cell receptor beta chains from the same sample are listed, as sequenced in a study of OX40 agonist ivuxolimab in advanced cancers. Clones were read by immunoSEQ multiplex PCR, and TCRdb kept only the in-frame ones, dropping some. The sample carries roughly 15,000 clones, roughly 77% recorded once. The material sequenced was CD4+ or CD8+ T cells sorted from blood, taken in a trial of the OX40 agonist ivuxolimab. These receptors originate from an adult with an advanced solid tumor such as melanoma, head and neck, liver or kidney cancer.

This sequence joins TRBV28 and TRBJ1-1; D is unresolved. The CDR3 extends over 14 amino acids. Germline-derived CDR1 and CDR2 are MDHEN and SYDVKM. Trimming pared 7 bases from V and 3 bases from J, leaving 15 bases between. CDR3 in DNA: TGTGCCAGCAATCGTCGCGGCAGTGACACTGAAGCTTTCTTT. This codes for CASNRRGSDTEAFF. The full variable domain, with the rest looked up from reference TRBV28 and TRBJ1-1, is DVKVTQSSRYLVKRTGEKVFLECVQDMDHENMFWYRQDPGLGLRLIYFSYDVKMKEKGDIPEGYSVSREKKERFSLILESASTNQTSMYLCASNRRGSDTEAFFGQGTRLTVV.

The V call is TRBV28, the J call TRBJ2-1, with TRBD2 identical over 7 bases. The V and J ends lost 4 bases and 0 bases, in that order; junction bases with no gene match: 12. The CDR3 loop spans 18 amino acids. Germline CDR1 reads MDHEN; CDR2 reads SYDVKM. CDR3 DNA sequence: TGTGCCAGCAGTTCCACTAATAGCGGGCTTAGCTCCTACAATGAGCAGTTCTTC. It codes for CASSSTNSGLSSYNEQFF.

V and J are TRBV7-8 and TRBJ2-7; possibly TRBD2 for D (7 bases). CDR3 length: 16 amino acids. Looked up from germline, CDR1 is SGHVS and CDR2 is FQNEAQ. V lost 1 base, J lost 2 bases, and 15 bases lay in between. The CDR3 is CASSLVGGQVPYEQYF. In DNA form, the CDR3 reads TGTGCCAGCAGCTTAGTCGGGGGGCAGGTTCCCTACGAGCAGTACTTC.

The V gene is TRBV6-6, the J gene TRBJ2-5; a possible D gene is TRBD2 (6 bases). The CDR3 is 12 amino acids. Looked up from germline, CDR1 is MNHNY and CDR2 is SVGAGI (reference sequence). Trimming pared 8 bases from V and 7 bases from J, leaving 14 bases between. The CDR3 bases are TGTGCCAGCCAAACGGGAGAAGGGACCCAGTACTTC. Translation: CASQTGEGTQYF.

The chain has TRBV19 and TRBJ2-1; 9 positions match TRBD2. The CDR3 consists of 14 residues. CDR1 is LNHDA and CDR2 is SQIVND in the germline V gene (reference sequence). J lost 9 bases, V lost 1 base, and 4 bases had no gene match. The CDR3 protein is CASSIASGNVEQFF. CDR3 nucleotides: TGTGCCAGTAGTATAGCTAGCGGGAATGTTGAGCAGTTCTTC.

On this clone itself: This may be a read error: a much more frequent sequence differs by one nucleotide. CDR3 bases: TGTGCCAACAGTGTATTGTACCATGGGGACTATGGCTACACCTTC. It yields the protein CANSVLYHGDYGYTF. The chain recombines TRBV6-5 with TRBJ1-2; D ambiguous. Per germline, CDR1 MNHEY and CDR2 SVGAGI. The CDR3 has 15 amino acids.

This clone has more than one count but fewer than ten. Here the CDR3 DNA reads TGTGCCAGCAGTTACTTAGGGAGCCCCCCTGAAGCTTTCTTT. This translates into CASSYLGSPPEAFF. This sequence joins TRBV6-5 and TRBJ1-1; D ambiguous. V lost 1 base and J lost 6, with 12 bases in between. Germline CDR1 MNHEY, CDR2 SVGAGI. The CDR3 loop spans 14 amino acids.

The chain combines TRBV11-2 with TRBJ1-2; TRBD1 matches at 9 bases. V trimming: 0 bases; J trimming: 6 bases; junction bases outside the gene matches: 5. CDR1 SGHAT and CDR2 FQNNGV come from the germline V gene. CDR3 length: 15 residues. The CDR3 nucleotides are TGTGCCAGCAGCTTAGAACCGGGGACAGGGCATGGCTACACCTTC. Its translation: CASSLEPGTGHGYTF.

This clone showed up just a few times. The chain combines TRBV11-2 with TRBJ2-7; 10 bases agree with TRBD2. V lost 1 base to trimming and J lost 6 bases; unmatched junction nucleotides: 6. CDR3 size: 15 residues. Germline CDR1 and CDR2: SGHAT and FQNNGV. The CDR3 protein is CASSLASGSSFEQYF. Written as DNA, the CDR3 is TGTGCCAGCAGCTTAGCTAGCGGGAGTTCGTTCGAGCAGTACTTC.

The chain has TRBV5-1 and TRBJ2-7; 10 bases map to TRBD1. Germline loops: CDR1 SGHRS, CDR2 YFSETQ. The CDR3 has 16 amino acids. Losses at the gene ends were 4 bases for V and 3 bases for J; bases not matched to a gene: 10. The CDR3 nucleotides read TGCGCCAGCAGCCCACCCCCCGGGACAGGGGACTACGAGCAGTACTTC. It encodes CASSPPPGTGDYEQYF.

The genes are TRBV13 and TRBJ2-7, with 8 bases matching TRBD2. The CDR3 loop spans 14 amino acids. Germline V lookup: CDR1 PRHDT, CDR2 FYEKMQ (reference sequence). Unmatched junction bases numbered 8, after V lost 5 bases and J lost 5 bases. The CDR3 protein is CASSPGLGPDEQYF. The CDR3 DNA sequence: TGTGCCAGCAGCCCGGGACTAGGCCCCGACGAGCAGTACTTC. The complete variable domain, with remaining parts taken from reference TRBV13 and TRBJ2-7, reads AAGVIQSPRHLIKEKRETATLKCYPIPRHDTVYWYQQGPGQDPQFLISFYEKMQSDKGSIPDRFSAQQFSDYHSELNMSSLELGDSALYFCASSPGLGPDEQYFGPGTRLTVT.

Comment on this clone: The sample contains more than one DNA sequence encoding this CDR3. CDR3 DNA sequence: TGTGCCAGCAGCCATGGGGAGACCCAGTACTTC. This gives the protein CASSHGETQYF. This sequence joins TRBV6-6 and TRBJ2-5; the D is unclear. The CDR3 has 11 residues. Trimming cost V 6 bases and J 5 bases, with 7 bases left between them. Looked up from germline, CDR1 is MNHNY and CDR2 is SVGAGI (reference sequence).

The chain couples TRBV19 to TRBJ2-2, with a weak D call TRBD2 (5 bases). V was pared by 5 bases and J by 5 bases, with 9 bases between. Germline V CDR1 and CDR2: LNHDA, SQIVND (reference sequence). There are 13 residues in the CDR3. CDR3 coding DNA: TGTGCCAGTAGTGCCCCGGGAACCGGGGAGCTGTTTTTT. Its translation is CASSAPGTGELFF.

The chain couples TRBV28 to TRBJ2-3; 11 nucleotides line up with TRBD2. The CDR3 runs 15 residues. V lost 6 bases, J lost 4 bases, and 6 bases stayed unmatched. The germline V gene encodes CDR1 MDHEN and CDR2 SYDVKM. CDR3 DNA: TGTGCCAGCAGGGAGACTAGCGGGATGGCAGATACGCAGTATTTT. It codes for CASRETSGMADTQYF.

The V gene is TRBV1, the J gene TRBJ2-1; whether TRBD2, the table's D call, matches the DNA was not checked. TRBV1 is assigned pseudogene status. CDR3 length equals 16 residues. The CDR3 loop reads CTSSQESSGRTNEQFF. The CDR3 region has the DNA TGCACCAGCAGCCAAGAGTCAAGCGGGAGGACTAATGAGCAGTTCTTC.

V and J are TRBV7-9 and TRBJ2-7; D gene uncertain. Germline V gene sequence: CDR1 SEHNR, CDR2 FQNEAQ (reference sequence). V shed 4 bases and J shed 1 base, with 5 bases lying between them. This CDR3 comprises 12 residues. CDR3 sequence: CASSSTSYEQYF. DNA for the CDR3: TGTGCCAGCAGCTCGACGTCCTACGAGCAGTACTTC.

This clone was observed a single time. The rearrangement links TRBV7-8 to TRBJ2-1; 13 bases align to TRBD2. The CDR3 extends over 15 amino acids. V trimming: 4 bases; J trimming: 9 bases; junction bases outside the gene matches: 6. Germline CDR1 reads SGHVS; CDR2 reads FQNEAQ. The CDR3, as DNA: TGTGCCAGCAGCTCGGGACTAGCGGGGCAGAGTGAGCAGTTCTTC. It is translated as CASSSGLAGQSEQFF.

The CDR3 loop is CASSQEATPYEQYF. The CDR3 coding sequence is TGTGCCAGCAGCCAAGAGGCTACCCCCTACGAGCAGTACTTC. The rearrangement joins TRBV4-2 to TRBJ2-7, with D unclear. The CDR3 is made up of 14 amino acids. Germline assignment: CDR1 LGHNA and CDR2 YNFKEQ. Deletions cut 0 bases from V and 2 bases from J, with 8 bases between.

The V and J genes are TRBV28 and TRBJ1-5; D not resolved. The germline V and J ends were trimmed by 2 bases and 7 bases, with 12 bases remaining between them. This CDR3 comprises 14 residues. Germline V lookup: CDR1 MDHEN, CDR2 SYDVKM. Written as DNA, the CDR3 is TGTGCCAGCAGTTTAACCGCAGGCGGACAGCCCCAGCATTTT. It yields the protein CASSLTAGGQPQHF.

V is TRBV27 and J is TRBJ1-2, with D perhaps TRBD1 (5 bases). Germline CDR1 and CDR2: MNHEY and SMNVEV (reference sequence). V lost 2 bases and J 4 bases, leaving 11 bases between the germline ends. The CDR3 consists of 14 residues. CDR3 loop: CASSLNAGSYGYTF. In DNA, the CDR3 is TGTGCCAGCAGTTTAAACGCAGGGTCCTATGGCTACACCTTC.

There are many counts of this clone. The gene calls are TRBV21-1 and TRBJ2-3; the D call TRBD2 from the table was never checked on the DNA. TRBV21-1 represents a pseudogene. This CDR3 contains 18 residues. The CDR3 DNA sequence: TGTGCCAGCAGCAAAGGAGAAAGTTTTAGTCCCCTCACAGATACGCAGTATTTT. Translated: CASSKGESFSPLTDTQYF.